Given below is one T cell receptor beta chain in context. The protocol was immunoSEQ multiplex PCR, while the TCRdb copy is restricted to in-frame clones and leaves out a portion. The table lists about 64,000 clones, more than 80% of them singletons. This sample is drawn from a study of OX40 agonist ivuxolimab in advanced cancers. Study-wide context: Eligibility rules accepted prior anti-PD-1, anti-PD-L1 or anti-CTLA-4 therapy, and 40% had some.

Germline CDR1 MGHRA, CDR2 YSYEKL. CDR3 length: 14 residues. With 4 bases removed from V and 1 base from J, the gap between germline ends came to 9 bases. The rearrangement links TRBV4-1 to TRBJ2-3, with D perhaps TRBD1 (6 bases). The sequence was obtained from an adult with an advanced solid tumor such as melanoma, head and neck, liver or kidney cancer. The material was CD4+ or CD8+ T cells sorted from blood, obtained in a trial of the OX40 agonist ivuxolimab. Here the CDR3 reads CASSPRTGTDTQYF. CDR3 sequence (DNA): TGCGCCAGCAGCCCAAGGACAGGCACAGATACGCAGTATTTT.